This record covers a single T cell receptor (beta chain). Its antigen remains unidentified. Profiling relied on immunoSEQ multiplex PCR, and the TCRdb table lists in-frame clones only, not all of them. This table has some 120,000 clones, about 85% appearing once. Germline V CDR1 and CDR2: SEHNR, FQNEAQ (reference sequence). The CDR3 sequence is 15 residues long. With 3 bases clipped from V and 1 base from J, the junction kept 2 bases outside the gene matches. This record comes from a study of T cell responses to AZD1222 COVID-19 vaccine. Study observations and caveats: Clonal diversity may have been underestimated, and the donors were mostly white British, with more females than males.

The sample was peripheral blood, taken on day 0 of AZD1222 vaccination. The receptor was derived from an adult in good health. The chain links TRBV7-9 to TRBJ2-2; TRBD2 matches 7 bases. CDR3 DNA sequence: TGTGCCAGCAGCTTGGGCGGGGGGAACACCGGGGAGCTGTTTTTT. This sequence encodes CASSLGGGNTGELFF.